This T cell receptor beta chain was observed in a study of HIV-infected children after antiretroviral therapy interruption. The TCR library was built from RNA with a 3' RACE protocol and unique molecular identifiers. From the 3' RACE reads, TCRdb called clonotypes with MiXCR, one entry per CDR3 protein. The sample includes fewer than 20,000 distinct CDR3 sequences, roughly 3.4% of them seen just once. The CDR3 has 15 residues. Germline values: CDR1 SGHTA, CDR2 FQGNSA. V dropped 1 base and J dropped 1 base, with 10 bases sitting between them. There are many counts of this clonotype. The treatment is: PENTA 11 planned treatment interruption arm or continuous ART arm.

The chain employs TRBV7-2 and TRBJ1-1, with unresolved D. Material: CD45RA+ CD4+ T cells from PBMCs, obtained from a donor given antiretroviral therapy, either interrupted or continuous. Regarding subset: naive CD4+ CD45RA+ CD45RO- T cells. This sequence was found in a child aged 2 to 17 with HIV. CDR3 nucleotide sequence: TGTGCCAGCAGCTTAGGATGGGTGGGGAACACTGAAGCTTTCTTT. Its translation: CASSLGWVGNTEAFF.